This TCR beta chain was captured by sequencing in a study of glioma-infiltrating T cells after dendritic cell vaccination. Study-wide background: Dendritic cell vaccination trial patients had either newly diagnosed or recurrent glioblastoma.

Time point specified: after dendritic cell vaccination, including at tumor progression/relapse. Measured with immunoSEQ multiplex PCR; TCRdb has only the in-frame clones, and not every one. The sample shows around 60,000 clones, about 84% of them seen only once. Per germline, CDR1 SGHRS and CDR2 YFSETQ. With 3 bases removed from V and 6 bases from J, the gap between germline ends came to 19 bases. The CDR3 length is 15 residues. The rearrangement uses TRBV5-1 and TRBJ2-7; D gene uncertain. This TCR derives from a human donor with glioblastoma. The material sequenced was blood, taken after dendritic cell vaccination. CDR3 region: CASSSETTANGEQYF. CDR3 DNA: TGCGCCAGCAGCTCTGAGACCACAGCCAACGGCGAGCAGTACTTC.